These T cell receptor beta chains were read from a single sample in a study of human T cells and chemical hapten exposure. Via MiXCR, TCRdb re-called the RACE reads, giving one row per CDR3 protein. Here the sample spans 82,000 or so distinct CDR3 sequences, over 10% being singletons. Source: whole blood, taken in connection with sensitization to the hapten diphenylcyclopropenone (DPC). The receptors stem from a woman aged 50 to 65 with alopecia areata. Some clones in this sample may be carry-over from other donors' samples. CDR3s include the opening cysteine and the closing phenylalanine or tryptophan. Each record gives: J gene, D gene, clone size, V gene, CDR3 DNA, CDR3 protein. A D gene is named only where the DNA matches it firmly. Clone size appears in some rows only: once, few, many, or a class for an expanded clone.

>TRBJ2-6|TRBD1|few|TRBV4-1
TGCGCCAGCAGCCATAAACAGGGGCTAACCCAAAACTCTGGGGCCAACGTCCTGACTTTC
CASSHKQGLTQNSGANVLTF
>TRBJ1-5|-|few|TRBV21-1
TGTGCCAGCAGCAAGGCAACAGGGCACAGGAATCAGCCCCAGCATTTT
CASSKATGHRNQPQHF
>TRBJ2-1|TRBD2|many|TRBV29-1
TGCAGCGTTGAAGGTTGGGCTAGCGGGAGAAATGAGCAGTTCTTC
CSVEGWASGRNEQFF
>TRBJ1-3|-|few|TRBV6-5
TGTGCCAGCAGTTACTCGGAGAGAACATCTTCTGGAAACACCATATATTTT
CASSYSERTSSGNTIYF
>TRBJ2-5|TRBD2|few|TRBV3-1
TGTGCCAGCAGCCAAAGACTAGCGGGAGGGCCGGAGACCCAGTACTTC
CASSQRLAGGPETQYF
>TRBJ2-1|-|few|TRBV5-4
TGTGCCAGCAGCTTCCGTCGAGAAAATGAGCAGTTCTTC
CASSFRRENEQFF
>TRBJ2-1|TRBD2|-|TRBV4-1
TGCGCCAGCAGCCAAGAGGAGGGACTAGCGGGAGTTAATGAGCAGTTCTTC
CASSQEEGLAGVNEQFF
>TRBJ2-2|-|many|TRBV6-1
TGTGCCAGCAGTGGAGGGGGCGGGGAGCTGTTTTTT
CASSGGGGELFF
>TRBJ2-7|TRBD1|-|TRBV6-6
TGTGCCAGCAGCCCGGACAGGCGGCAGTACTTC
CASSPDRRQYF
>TRBJ2-1|-|many|TRBV11-2
TGTGCCAGCAGCTTAGGCGCCCCCTACTACAATGAGCAGTTCTTC
CASSLGAPYYNEQFF
>TRBJ1-1|-|few|TRBV20-1
TGCAGTGAACTAAATGACAAGAACACTGAAGCTTTCTTT
CSELNDKNTEAFF
>TRBJ1-1|-|many|TRBV29-1
TGCAGCGTTGTCTCCCTTGCGGGGACCACTGAAGCTTTCTTT
CSVVSLAGTTEAFF
>TRBJ2-3|-|few|TRBV6-5
TGTGCCAGCAGTTACTTTGGGGCAGGGACGAGCACAGATACGCAGTATTTT
CASSYFGAGTSTDTQYF
>TRBJ2-6|-|-|TRBV27
TGTGCCAGCAGTCTCCCCTTGGGGGCCGGGGCCAACGTCCTGACTTTC
CASSLPLGAGANVLTF
>TRBJ2-3|TRBD1|many|TRBV18
TGTGCCAGCTCACTTTCGGACAGGGGGCTTCCAGATACGCAGTATTTT
CASSLSDRGLPDTQYF
>TRBJ2-3|TRBD2|-|TRBV20-1
TGCAGTGCTAACCCCCCCCTCAAGCGGGAAGGTCCGGCGCCAGATACGCAGTATTTT
CSANPPLKREGPAPDTQYF
>TRBJ2-1|TRBD1|many|TRBV2
TGTGCCAGCAGTTGGGACAGGGGGAGATCTGAGCAGTTCTTC
CASSWDRGRSEQFF
>TRBJ2-3|TRBD2|many|TRBV10-3
TGTGCCTCCACGGGGCGGGAGGTCACAGATACGCAGTATTTT
CASTGREVTDTQYF
>TRBJ1-5|TRBD1|-|TRBV20-1
TGCAGTGCTGAACAGGGGGTAGGTCAGCCCCAGCATTTT
CSAEQGVGQPQHF
>TRBJ2-7|-|few|TRBV11-3
TGTGCCAGCAGCGGATTAGGCTCCTACGAGCAGTACTTC
CASSGLGSYEQYF
>TRBJ2-5|-|many|TRBV29-1
TGCAGCGTTGATCGAGGGCTCCGAGAGACCCAGTACTTC
CSVDRGLRETQYF
>TRBJ2-5|-|many|TRBV29-1
TGCAGCGTTAAAGCCCATCCACAAGAGACCCAGTACTTC
CSVKAHPQETQYF
>TRBJ2-3|-|few|TRBV5-1
TGCGCCAGCAGCGGTCGACAGAACACAGATACGCAGTATTTT
CASSGRQNTDTQYF
>TRBJ1-5|TRBD1|-|TRBV20-1
TGCAGTGCTGTTCCCGGGACAGGGGGCTTTGCGAGTCAGCCCCAGCATTTT
CSAVPGTGGFASQPQHF
>TRBJ2-1|-|-|TRBV11-2
TGTGCCAGCAGCCCGTCGAGGACGTATGAGCAGTTCTTC
CASSPSRTYEQFF
>TRBJ1-1|-|-|TRBV6-2/TRBV6-3
TGTGCCAGCAGAGATTACAGGACTGAAGCTTTCTTT
CASRDYRTEAFF
>TRBJ1-1|-|many|TRBV30
TGTGCCTGGATGGTCAGCATAAGCACTGAAGCTTTCTTT
CAWMVSISTEAFF
>TRBJ2-3|-|few|TRBV7-2
TGTGCCAGCAGCTTATTAGGGCTACCTACGGATACGCAGTATTTT
CASSLLGLPTDTQYF
>TRBJ2-1|TRBD2|-|TRBV9
TGTGCCAGCACCATAAGATCTAGCGGGTTCGACAATGAGCAGTTCTTC
CASTIRSSGFDNEQFF
>TRBJ2-1|-|few|TRBV12-2
TGTGCAAGTCGCCCCCCGGGGCGTACAGGTTCCTACAATGAGCAGTTCTTC
CASRPPGRTGSYNEQFF
>TRBJ1-1|TRBD1|many|TRBV29-1
TGCAGCGTATCTACGTCCGGGGGGACAGATGAAGCTTTCTTT
CSVSTSGGTDEAFF
>TRBJ2-5|TRBD2|-|TRBV20-1
TGCAGTGCTTGGCGGGGGAACCAAGAGACCCAGTACTTC
CSAWRGNQETQYF
>TRBJ2-7|-|few|TRBV2
TGTGCCAGCCGCCCCGAATGGGGGCCCGACGAGCAGTACTTC
CASRPEWGPDEQYF
>TRBJ2-1|-|-|TRBV11-2
TGTGCCAGCAGCTTCTCCCGGGACTCCAATGAGCAGTTCTTC
CASSFSRDSNEQFF
>TRBJ1-6|-|few|TRBV5-4
TGTGCCAGCAGTTTACAGGGACGAAATTCACCCCTCCACTTT
CASSLQGRNSPLHF
>TRBJ1-2|-|many|TRBV19
TGTGCCAGTAGTTCGGAAACAGGGATCGGCTACACCTTC
CASSSETGIGYTF
>TRBJ2-3|-|few|TRBV2
TGTGCCAGCGCCACCCGTGCAGGGACAGATACGCAGTATTTT
CASATRAGTDTQYF
>TRBJ2-7|TRBD1|-|TRBV9
TGTGCCAGCAGCGAGGACAGGGGGCCATACGAGCAGTACTTC
CASSEDRGPYEQYF
>TRBJ2-1|TRBD2|many|TRBV27
TGTGCCAGCAGCCCCTTACCCAGCGGGAGCTCTGATCCCCACAATGAGCAGTTCTTC
CASSPLPSGSSDPHNEQFF
>TRBJ2-5|-|few|TRBV28
TGTGCCAGCAGCCGCCCGGGGGTCCAAGAGACCCAGTACTTC
CASSRPGVQETQYF
>TRBJ2-1|-|many|TRBV20-1
TGCAGTGCTAGAGATGGCGTCGCAAACAATGAGCAGTTCTTC
CSARDGVANNEQFF
>TRBJ2-7|-|many|TRBV13
TGTGCCAGCAGCGACCGGAGGGGACAGAACTCCTACGAGCAGTACTTC
CASSDRRGQNSYEQYF
>TRBJ2-5|-|few|TRBV10-2
TGCGCCAGCAGGCCCACCTGGGGGAAAGAGACCCAGTACTTC
CASRPTWGKETQYF
>TRBJ2-3|-|-|TRBV20-1
TGCAGTGCTCCCGCGCAGGCTTCTGTCACAGATACGCAGTATTTT
CSAPAQASVTDTQYF
>TRBJ2-3|-|-|TRBV28
TGTGCCAGCAGTTTGCCCCAGGCAGATACGCAGTATTTT
CASSLPQADTQYF
>TRBJ1-2|-|once|TRBV20-1
TGCAGTGCCCGTCCCGACAAGTCTTCTATTGGCTACACCTTC
CSARPDKSSIGYTF
>TRBJ1-1|TRBD1|many|TRBV5-1
TGCGCCAGCAGAACAGGGGACACTGAAGCTTTCTTT
CASRTGDTEAFF
>TRBJ2-7|TRBD2|many|TRBV3-1
TGTGCCAGCAGCCCATCGTTAGCGGGACTCTCCTACGAGCAGTACTTC
CASSPSLAGLSYEQYF
>TRBJ1-3|-|few|TRBV12-3/TRBV12-4
TGTGCCAGCAGCCGTCGACATCTCGGAAACACCATATATTTT
CASSRRHLGNTIYF
>TRBJ2-1|TRBD2|few|TRBV11-1
TGTGCCAGCAGCTTAAGGACCGCTAGCGGGATCTACAATGAGCAGTTCTTC
CASSLRTASGIYNEQFF
>TRBJ1-1|TRBD1|many|TRBV6-6
TGTGCCAGCAGCTTACAGGGGGCGCGGGATGAAGCTTTCTTT
CASSLQGARDEAFF
>TRBJ1-1|-|many|TRBV6-5
TGTGCCAGCAGTTACGCGGGACAGAACACTGAAGCTTTCTTT
CASSYAGQNTEAFF
>TRBJ2-3|-|many|TRBV20-1
TGCAGTGCTAGCGTCAGCACTAGCACAGATACGCAGTATTTT
CSASVSTSTDTQYF
>TRBJ2-1|-|few|TRBV20-1
TGCAGTGCTAGCGCGTGGGATGGTGAGCAGTTCTTC
CSASAWDGEQFF
>TRBJ2-3|-|-|TRBV7-9
TGTGCCAGCAGCCGCGTGACGTCGATCACAGATACGCAGTATTTT
CASSRVTSITDTQYF
>TRBJ1-5|-|many|TRBV3-1
TGTGCCAGCAGCTCCCGAGGGGGGTCGGAGCCCCAGCATTTT
CASSSRGGSEPQHF
>TRBJ2-5|-|many|TRBV3-1
TGTGCCAGCAGCCCAAGGCTGACGTTGGAGACCCAGTACTTC
CASSPRLTLETQYF